This TCR beta chain was documented in a study of neurological immune-mediated disorders. Study-wide findings and caveats: No sharing of CDR3 amino acid sequences was observed among expanded clones across subjects, suggesting private repertoires in all groups.

This clonotype appeared many times. The antigen is not known. Source material was 2 million unsorted PBMCs, stored at -80 °C in RNAlater. Germline assignment: CDR1 DFQATT and CDR2 SNEGSKA (reference sequence). This CDR3 contains 14 residues. Trimming cost V 6 bases and J 5 bases, with 20 bases left between them. A 10-nucleotide random UMI tagged transcripts in template-switch 5'RACE cDNA synthesis. TCRdb re-analysed the 5' RACE reads in MiXCR, keeping a single row per CDR3 protein. Seen here are about 36,000 distinct CDR3 sequences, 10% observed once, and the top ten hold 5.5% to 7%. V usage is TRBV20-1 and J usage is TRBJ2-7, with D hard to call. This TCR derives from a woman in her twenties or thirties with HTLV-1-associated myelopathy (HAM/TSP). The sample consisted of PBMCs. The CDR3 is CSAHSLLRKDEQYF. The CDR3 DNA reads TGCAGTGCCCACTCTCTTCTAAGGAAAGACGAGCAGTACTTC.